The subject of this entry is one T cell receptor beta chain. The source of the sample is a study of blood T cell repertoires in COVID-19. Study information: COVID-19 samples from acute and convalescent phases originated in the United States, Italy and Spain. The cDNA or gDNA used as material had been derived from T cells, B-cell-depleted T cells, or PBMCs.

In the source study's methods: Amplified reference gene primers provided the basis for estimating nucleated cell counts. Sequencing used immunoSEQ multiplex PCR; TCRdb keeps in-frame clones, though not all of them. That table furnishes V, J and clone size, whereas the DNA furnished D and trimming. Counted here are some 260,000 clones, 85% to 95% occurring once; the ten biggest clones make up approximately 2%. V gave up 6 bases and J gave up 3 bases, with 18 bases separating them. There are 16 residues in the CDR3. Germline CDR1 reads KGHDR; CDR2 reads SFDVKD. In Cohort 3, a recovered donor had either two negative PCRs, clearance, or symptom resolution.

This chain links TRBV24-1 with TRBJ2-3, with D perhaps TRBD2 (6 bases). The clonotype was recovered from a woman aged 18-29 years who had recovered from COVID-19. The sample was PBMCs or T cells enriched from blood (not recorded which). CDR3 sequence (DNA): TGTGCCACCAGTCCCTGGGGGAAGGGGAGGACAGATACGCAGTATTTT. Translated: CATSPWGKGRTDTQYF.